This T cell receptor (beta chain) stems from a study of T cells expressing NK-cell markers. Study summary: HCMV seropositivity characterized most of the eight sequenced donors, and seronegativity one.

To note about this clonotype: The antigen remains unidentified.

For each CDR3 protein, TCRdb gives one entry from its re-call of the 5' RACE reads, without DNA. The sample holds about 160,000 distinct CDR3 sequences. Germline lookup yields CDR1 SGHNT and CDR2 YENEEA. CDR3 size: 14 residues. Study results and caveats: The CD3+CD56-NKG2C+ fraction of a handful of donors was also led by these clonotypes.

This TCR was sampled from a man aged 18 to 69 in good health. This sequence joins TRBV11-3 and TRBJ2-2; absent DNA, TCRdb's TRBD1 call cannot be checked. Sequencing used blood T cells: a sorted CD56 or NKG2C T cell subset, CD4+ or CD8+ T cells, or bulk PBMC T cells (not recorded which). CDR3 loop: CASSPGPGYRELFF.